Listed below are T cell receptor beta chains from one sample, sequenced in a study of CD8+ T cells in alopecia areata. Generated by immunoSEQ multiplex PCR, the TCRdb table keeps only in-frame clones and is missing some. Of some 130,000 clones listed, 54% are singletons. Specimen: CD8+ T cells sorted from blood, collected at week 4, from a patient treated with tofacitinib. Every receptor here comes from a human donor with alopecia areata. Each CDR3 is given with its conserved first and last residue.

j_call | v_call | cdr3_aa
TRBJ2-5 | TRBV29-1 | CSVDRGGEDMETQYF
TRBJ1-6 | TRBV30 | CAWSAGAGDSTLHF
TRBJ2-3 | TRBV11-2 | CASSHGGSGGADTQYF
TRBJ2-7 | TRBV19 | CASSSTTGGVEQYF
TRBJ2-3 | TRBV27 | CASSHRQVFSTDTQYF
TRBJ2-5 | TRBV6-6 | CASSYAPTETQYF
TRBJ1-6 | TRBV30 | CAWSVGSPLHF
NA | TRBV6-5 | CASSYSAGADEQYF
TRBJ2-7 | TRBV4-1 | CASSQVLAASYEQYF
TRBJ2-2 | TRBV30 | CAWITPNTGELFF
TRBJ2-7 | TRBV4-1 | CASSQGPGGAAREQYF
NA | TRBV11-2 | CASSSGAAEQYF
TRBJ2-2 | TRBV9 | CASSADPSGDTGELFF
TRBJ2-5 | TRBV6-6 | CASSYPGSGETQYF
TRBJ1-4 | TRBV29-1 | CSARAGGNEKLFF
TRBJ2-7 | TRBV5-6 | CASSLGQYYEQYF
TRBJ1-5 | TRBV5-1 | CASSQGDQPQHF
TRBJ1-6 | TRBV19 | CASSYRENNSPLHF
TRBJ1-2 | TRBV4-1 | CASSIPGAPGYTF
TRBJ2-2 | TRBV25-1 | CASSEALLTGELFF
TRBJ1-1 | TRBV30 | CAWSSTGNTEAFF
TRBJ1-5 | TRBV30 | CAWSVSGGNWNQPQHF
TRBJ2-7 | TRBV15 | CATSIPPGLATEQYF